This TCR beta chain appears in the sequencing data of a study of blood T cell repertoires in COVID-19. Study-level background: Nucleic acid was either cDNA or gDNA, and it came from T cells, B-cell-depleted T cells, or PBMCs.

The germline V gene has CDR1 MRHNA and CDR2 SNTAGT. This CDR3 has 16 amino acids. The V and J ends lost 2 bases and 7 bases respectively, with 15 bases between them. Some clones are missing from TCRdb's copy, which holds only in-frame ones; the method was immunoSEQ multiplex PCR. The table has approximately 70,000 clones, about 86% seen once. The sample taken for sequencing was peripheral blood. The receptor's source is an older woman with acute or convalescent COVID-19. The rearrangement links TRBV6-4 to TRBJ1-6; TRBD1 might be the D (5 bases). This CDR3 is CASSDPNSTENSPLHF. CDR3 sequence (DNA): TGTGCCAGCAGTGACCCGAACTCGACAGAAAATTCACCCCTCCACTTT.